Below are 23 T cell receptor beta chains sequenced from a single sample in a study of T-cell memory formation after mild COVID-19. TCRdb used MiXCR to reprocess the 5' RACE reads, holding one entry per CDR3 protein. The profile shows about 44,000 distinct CDR3 sequences, approximately 7% of them singletons. Sequenced sample: PBMCs or a T cell subset sorted from them (not recorded which). These TCRs come from an adult who had mild COVID-19 (a few samples of this study predate the infection). Cell type and time point are not known.

This clonotype was counted at least ten times. The chain joins TRBV5-4 to TRBJ2-3; 7 bases map to TRBD2. Germline lookup yields CDR1 SGHNT and CDR2 YYREEE (reference sequence). The V segment lost 4 bases and the J segment 2 bases; nucleotides outside the gene matches: 7. CDR3 length equals 15 residues. The CDR3 DNA reads TGTGCCAGCAGCCTTGAGCGGGGCCCCACAGATACGCAGTATTTT. This gives the protein CASSLERGPTDTQYF. The full variable domain, completed using reference TRBV5-4 and TRBJ2-3, is ETGVTQSPTHLIKTRGQQVTLRCSSQSGHNTVSWYQQALGQGPQFIFQYYREEENGRGNFPPRFSGLQFPNYSSELNVNALELDDSALYLCASSLERGPTDTQYFGPGTRLTVL.

This clonotype was seen a few times. This chain joins TRBV5-4 and TRBJ1-2; D not resolved. The V end lost 0 bases, the J end lost 5 bases, and 5 bases lay between the germline ends. This CDR3 has 12 residues. Germline CDR1 reads SGHNT; CDR2 reads YYREEE (reference sequence). The CDR3 DNA is TGTGCCAGCAGCTTGGATACGTATGGCTACACCTTC. This translates into CASSLDTYGYTF.

This clonotype appeared many times. CDR3 loop: CASSLRSTKTQYF. The CDR3 DNA reads as TGTGCCAGCAGCTTAAGGTCGACTAAGACGCAGTATTTT. The chain couples TRBV13 to TRBJ2-3; TRBD2 is a possible D gene (5 bases). CDR1 PRHDT and CDR2 FYEKMQ come from the germline V gene (reference sequence). The CDR3 runs to 13 residues. V lost 2 bases and J lost 9, with 12 bases in between.

The table lists this clonotype with many counts. The chain uses TRBV29-1 and TRBJ2-4; 8 nucleotides line up with TRBD2. Germline trimming cut 4 bases from V and 7 bases from J; bases unmatched to any gene: 6. This CDR3 contains 13 residues. Germline CDR1 SQVTM, CDR2 ANQGSEA. The CDR3 DNA reads as TGCAGCGTTGGTAAACGGGAGGGCAACATTCAGTACTTC. It yields the protein CSVGKREGNIQYF.

Many counts were recorded for this clonotype. The V and J genes are TRBV15 and TRBJ1-6; no reliable D call. V lost 0 bases and J 7 bases, leaving 7 bases between the germline ends. The CDR3 contains 14 residues. Per the germline V gene, CDR1 is LNHNV and CDR2 is YYDKDF (reference sequence). CDR3 sequence (DNA): TGTGCCACCAGCAGAGACGAAGGCAATTCACCCCTCCACTTT. The encoded protein is CATSRDEGNSPLHF.

In this sample, this clonotype turned up many times. The V gene is TRBV7-9, the J gene TRBJ2-7; D is uncertain. Trimming left V 1 base short and J 0 bases short, with 10 bases between. The CDR3 runs 15 residues. The germline V gene encodes CDR1 SEHNR and CDR2 FQNEAQ (reference sequence). This CDR3 reads CASSLGPPSSYEQYF. The CDR3 DNA sequence: TGTGCCAGCAGCTTAGGGCCGCCTAGCTCCTACGAGCAGTACTTC.

This clonotype was counted a single time. The chain uses TRBV12-3 or TRBV12-4 and TRBJ2-1; D unclear. The CDR3 loop spans 14 amino acids. Trimming stripped 6 bases from V and 7 bases from J, with 16 bases between. The CDR3 sequence: CASSLDSPRNEQFF. Here the CDR3 DNA reads TGTGCCAGCAGCCTAGATAGTCCTCGGAATGAGCAGTTCTTC.

This clonotype was recorded many times. V is TRBV29-1 and J is TRBJ1-1; D gene ambiguous. Germline values: CDR1 SQVTM, CDR2 ANQGSEA. V lost 6 bases to trimming and J lost 7 bases, with 24 bases between them. CDR3 length equals 15 residues. CDR3 DNA sequence: TGCAGCGTGCCCCAGGAGGTGGGAAAGGGCGGTGAAGCTTTCTTT. Translation: CSVPQEVGKGGEAFF.

The J gene is TRBJ1-1, the V gene TRBV12-3 or TRBV12-4, with a weak D call TRBD1 (5 bases). Trimming shortened V by 5 bases and J by 1 base, and 20 bases separated the two germline ends. The CDR3 totals 17 residues. CDR3 bases: TGTGCCAGCAGTCAAAAACCCGGGACGGATGGGAACACTGAAGCTTTCTTT. It yields the protein CASSQKPGTDGNTEAFF.

This clonotype showed up many times. The chain joins TRBV12-3 or TRBV12-4 to TRBJ2-7; 8 bases match TRBD2. The CDR3 spans 14 residues. Unmatched junction bases numbered 3, after V lost 1 base and J lost 4 bases. The CDR3 loop is CASSLGGGKYEQYF. The CDR3 DNA sequence: TGTGCCAGCAGTTTAGGCGGGGGGAAGTACGAGCAGTACTTC.

This clonotype has ten or more counts. The CDR3 loop reads CASSQGYSGNEQFF. DNA for the CDR3: TGTGCCAGCAGTCAAGGATACAGCGGTAATGAGCAGTTCTTC. The rearrangement links TRBV25-1 to TRBJ2-1; D may be TRBD2 (5 bases). There are 14 residues in the CDR3. With 5 bases removed from V and 7 bases from J, the gap between germline ends came to 15 bases. Germline-derived CDR1 and CDR2 are MGHDK and SYGVNS. The complete variable domain, with remaining parts taken from reference TRBV25-1 and TRBJ2-1, reads EADIYQTPRYLVIGTGKKITLECSQTMGHDKMYWYQQDPGMELHLIHYSYGVNSTEKGDLSSESTVSRIRTEHFPLTLESARPSHTSQYLCASSQGYSGNEQFFGPGTRLTVL.

A few counts support this clonotype. The CDR3 DNA reads as TGTGCCACCAGTGATGCAGGGGAGGGTCGGGAGACCCAGTACTTC. It codes for CATSDAGEGRETQYF. The V gene is TRBV24-1, the J gene TRBJ2-5, with D maybe TRBD2 (7 bases). The CDR3 sequence is 15 residues long. Trimming took off 3 bases at V and 5 bases at J, with 15 bases between the two ends. Germline assignment: CDR1 KGHDR and CDR2 SFDVKD.

In this sample, this clonotype turned up a few times. This chain uses TRBV6-1 with TRBJ1-2; D gene uncertain. V was trimmed by 5 bases and J by 8 bases, leaving 18 bases between them. This CDR3 comprises 14 residues. Germline values: CDR1 MNHNS, CDR2 SASEGT. In DNA form, the CDR3 reads TGTGCCAGCAGTACCTCCGGTCACAAGCGGGGCTACACCTTC. Its protein product is CASSTSGHKRGYTF.

The chain links TRBV4-2 to TRBJ2-7; 7 positions match TRBD2. Germline-derived CDR1 and CDR2 are LGHNA and YNFKEQ. The CDR3 runs to 16 residues. With 0 bases clipped from V and 3 bases from J, the junction kept 8 bases outside the gene matches. The CDR3 DNA reads TGTGCCAGCAGCCAAGAAAGGCTAGCGGAACACTACGAGCAGTACTTC. Its translation is CASSQERLAEHYEQYF.

This clonotype was picked up many times. V and J are TRBV18 and TRBJ1-3; no firm D call. The length of the CDR3 is 17 residues. With 1 base removed from V and 0 bases from J, the gap between germline ends came to 13 bases. In germline, CDR1 is KGHSH, CDR2 LQKENI. The CDR3 nucleotides read TGTGCCAGCTCACCACGTTCCCTGCAGCCCTCTGGAAACACCATATATTTT. This codes for CASSPRSLQPSGNTIYF.

This clonotype was detected ten times or more. The chain couples TRBV3-1 to TRBJ2-3; D is possibly TRBD1 (6 bases). CDR3 length equals 16 residues. Germline V CDR1 and CDR2: LGHDT, YNNKEL (reference sequence). Trimming left V 6 bases short and J 0 bases short, with 16 bases between. CDR3 sequence (DNA): TGTGCCAGCAGGCAGACAGGTGGTGGTAGCACAGATACGCAGTATTTT. Translated: CASRQTGGGSTDTQYF.

This clonotype was found a few times. The gene calls are TRBV5-4 and TRBJ2-3, with D maybe TRBD1 (6 bases). V lost 1 base and J 4 bases, leaving 13 bases between the germline ends. The CDR3 covers 15 residues. Germline CDR1 and CDR2: SGHNT and YYREEE (reference sequence). The CDR3: CASSLISRGADTQYF. The CDR3 nucleotides are TGTGCCAGCAGCTTGATTAGCAGGGGCGCAGATACGCAGTATTTT.

In this sample, this clonotype turned up many times. The V gene is TRBV12-3 or TRBV12-4, the J gene TRBJ2-7; 8 bases map to TRBD2. The CDR3 length is 15 residues. Trimming at V came to 2 bases and at J to 6 bases, leaving 9 bases not matched to a gene. CDR3 sequence reads: CASSLRREETCEQYF. The CDR3 nucleotides are TGTGCCAGCAGTTTACGGCGGGAGGAAACGTGCGAGCAGTACTTC.

This clonotype has a count of ten or more. J is TRBJ2-1 and V is TRBV11-3; 11 nucleotides agree with TRBD1. V trimming: 4 bases; J trimming: 7 bases; junction bases outside the gene matches: 6. The germline V gene has CDR1 SGHNT and CDR2 YENEEA. There are 15 residues in the CDR3. CDR3 nucleotide sequence: TGTGCCAGCAGCTCCGGGACAGGGGGAAAGAATGAGCAGTTCTTC. Translated: CASSSGTGGKNEQFF.

The V call is TRBV3-1, the J call TRBJ1-5; perhaps TRBD1 as D (6 bases). Looked up from germline, CDR1 is LGHDT and CDR2 is YNNKEL (reference sequence). The CDR3 is made up of 14 amino acids. Trimming removed 4 bases at V and 4 bases at J, with 11 bases between. The CDR3 DNA reads TGTGCCAGCAGCCCGGCACAGGGTAATCAGCCCCAGCATTTT. This codes for CASSPAQGNQPQHF. The full variable domain, with the rest looked up from reference TRBV3-1 and TRBJ1-5, is DTAVSQTPKYLVTQMGNDKSIKCEQNLGHDTMYWYKQDSKKFLKIMFSYNNKELIINETVPNRFSPKSPDKAHLNLHINSLELGDSAVYFCASSPAQGNQPQHFGDGTRLSIL.

The chain uses TRBV5-1 and TRBJ2-3, with 9 bases identical to TRBD2. The CDR3 is 18 residues long. Germline V gene lookup returns CDR1 SGHRS and CDR2 YFSETQ. After removal of 3 bases from V and 0 bases from J, the junction contained 11 bases not matched to a gene. The CDR3 DNA reads TGCGCCAGCAGCTCAAAGGGGGCGGGGGGGCCAAGCACAGATACGCAGTATTTT. Translating gives CASSSKGAGGPSTDTQYF.

This chain uses TRBV18 with TRBJ2-2; TRBD1 might be the D (6 bases). Germline V lookup: CDR1 KGHSH, CDR2 LQKENI. This CDR3 is built from 13 residues. Trimming shortened V by 3 bases and J by 7 bases, and 9 bases separated the two germline ends. For the CDR3, the DNA is TGTGCCAGCTCACCCACAGGGAGCGGGGAGCTGTTTTTT. Residues: CASSPTGSGELFF.

This clonotype is medium-sized (0.01 to 0.1%). The rearrangement links TRBV5-1 to TRBJ1-2; 8 bases align to TRBD1. The CDR3 contains 15 residues. Germline trimming cut 2 bases from V and 4 bases from J; bases unmatched to any gene: 7. The germline V gene has CDR1 SGHRS and CDR2 YFSETQ. The CDR3 DNA reads TGCGCCAGCAGCTTCGACAGGGGAGAGATCTATGGCTACACCTTC. Its translation is CASSFDRGEIYGYTF.